This T cell receptor (beta chain) was profiled in a study of cytomegalovirus exposure and HLA in healthy donors. 13 Jbeta primers and 60 Vbeta primers were used for the PCR. Method: immunoSEQ multiplex PCR; TCRdb's copy keeps in-frame clones and lacks some. The sample holds more than 250,000 clones, roughly 90% seen once. CDR3 length: 19 residues. With respect to this clone: Antigen unknown.

Findings of the study overall: A later analysis linked a missense variant in DCLRE1C to the trimming of TCR beta V and J genes.

V is TRBV1 and J is TRBJ2-7; TRBD2, the D gene given by the table, was not confirmed from the DNA. TRBV1 is reported as a pseudogene. The sample comprised PBMCs. The clonotype originates from a woman between 18 and 30 years old in good health and CMV-seronegative. The CDR3 is CTSSQKPGLAGGLNHEQYF. Written as DNA, the CDR3 is TGCACCAGCAGCCAAAAACCGGGACTAGCGGGGGGGCTGAACCACGAGCAGTACTTC.